This T cell receptor beta chain was obtained from a study of blood T cell repertoires in COVID-19. Turning to the study itself: Both acute and convalescent COVID-19 samples were obtained from the United States, Italy and Spain. The cDNA or gDNA used as material had been derived from T cells, B-cell-depleted T cells, or PBMCs.

V was clipped by 4 bases and J by 0 bases; unmatched bases: 9. The CDR3 covers 17 residues. The germline gives CDR1 LNHDA, CDR2 SQIVND (reference sequence). Original data processing: Estimated nucleated cell counts came from reference gene primer amplification. The method was immunoSEQ multiplex PCR; TCRdb's version includes in-frame clones alone and lacks a portion of them. The DNA was the basis for D and trimming; V, J and clone size are from that table. The data contain around 380,000 clones, 70% to 85% of them singletons. This rearrangement joins TRBV19 to TRBJ1-2; the match to TRBD1 covers 9 bases. This TCR came from a human donor with acute or convalescent COVID-19. The donor label of this sample is uncertain. The sequenced material came from peripheral blood. The CDR3 protein is CASSRGQGMSANYGYTF. The CDR3 DNA sequence: TGTGCCAGTAGTAGGGGACAGGGAATGTCGGCTAACTATGGCTACACCTTC.